This T cell receptor beta chain was recorded in a study of CD8 T cells in ankylosing spondylitis. The CDR3 is 16 amino acids. Looked up from germline, CDR1 is MNHEY and CDR2 is SMNVEV (reference sequence). Unmatched junction bases numbered 3, after V lost 2 bases and J lost 1 base. Study outcomes and limitations: There was a TCR beta motif, made of eight highly homologous variants, that appeared characteristic of ankylosing spondylitis blood. Reportedly, matched ankylosing spondylitis synovial fluid was significantly enriched for disease-linked clones. Disease-linked clones proved CD8+ and comparatively uncommon in peripheral blood.

Quantitative barcoded 5'-RACE was used to prepare TCR beta libraries. TCRdb ran MiXCR on the 5' RACE reads and lists one entry per CDR3 protein. The repertoire holds about 480,000 distinct CDR3 sequences, with 15% to 20% as singletons. This clonotype appeared a few times. Its antigen is still unknown. The sample was blood, either unsorted or a sorted T cell fraction (not recorded which). The sequence was collected from a male donor with ankylosing spondylitis. The chain couples TRBV27 to TRBJ2-5; 11 bases are shared with TRBD2. The DNA of the CDR3 is TGTGCCAGCAGTTTACTAGGACTAGCGGGCCAAGAGACCCAGTACTTC. Translating it yields CASSLLGLAGQETQYF.